A selection of T cell receptor beta chains follows, all from one sample in a study of blood T cell repertoires in COVID-19. Generated by immunoSEQ multiplex PCR, the TCRdb table keeps only in-frame clones and is missing some. The sample shows roughly 200,000 clones, approximately 78% of them seen only once. The specimen was peripheral blood. Receptors originate from a woman of 80 years or more with active or convalescent COVID-19. Both conserved end residues are part of each CDR3. D genes are given only for firm matches. Clone size appears in some rows only: once, few, many, or a class for an expanded clone.

abundance	j_gene	v_gene	d_gene	CDR3aa	CDR3nt
.	TRBJ2-7	TRBV7-2	.	CASSLGRRVYEQYF	TGTGCCAGCAGCTTAGGCCGCAGGGTGTACGAGCAGTACTTC
.	TRBJ1-1	TRBV11-2	.	CASSLEPPAVGTEAFF	TGTGCCAGCAGCTTAGAACCCCCCGCGGTAGGCACTGAAGCTTTCTTT
once	TRBJ2-2	TRBV6-6	.	CASRLVPLKTGELFF	TGTGCCAGTCGATTAGTCCCCCTGAAGACCGGGGAGCTGTTTTTT
.	TRBJ1-1	TRBV10-3	.	CAISELGGEAFF	TGTGCCATCAGTGAGCTGGGGGGTGAAGCTTTCTTT
.	TRBJ1-1	TRBV19	.	CASSQQKNTEAFF	TGTGCCAGTAGTCAACAGAAGAACACTGAAGCTTTCTTT
few	TRBJ2-1	TRBV10-3	TRBD1	CAISQGTGDEQFF	TGTGCCATCAGCCAAGGGACAGGGGATGAGCAGTTCTTC
.	TRBJ1-3	TRBV4-3	.	CASSQDWGRSGNTIYF	TGCGCCAGCAGCCAAGATTGGGGGCGGTCTGGAAACACCATATATTTT
.	TRBJ2-7	TRBV5-3	TRBD1	CARSSTGTGGHEQYF	TGTGCCAGAAGCTCGACCGGGACAGGGGGCCACGAGCAGTACTTC
.	TRBJ1-1	TRBV7-2	TRBD1	CASSENRGNTEAFF	TGTGCCAGCAGCGAGAACAGGGGGAACACTGAAGCTTTCTTT
.	TRBJ2-5	TRBV5-4	.	CASGTGGTMQETQYF	TGTGCCAGCGGGACGGGGGGCACTATGCAAGAGACCCAGTACTTC
.	TRBJ1-2	TRBV28	.	CASSPPDFLSYGYTF	TGTGCCAGCAGTCCCCCGGACTTCCTGTCCTATGGCTACACCTTC
.	TRBJ2-2	TRBV3-1/TRBV3-2	.	CASSQPKGGTGELFF	TGTGCCAGCAGCCAGCCCAAAGGGGGTACCGGGGAGCTGTTTTTT
.	TRBJ2-3	TRBV7-2	.	CASSLGLSGGGTDTQYF	TGTGCCAGCAGCTTAGGACTAAGCGGTGGGGGCACAGATACGCAGTATTTT
.	TRBJ2-7	TRBV2	.	CASSASYEQYF	TGTGCCAGCAGTGCGTCCTACGAGCAGTACTTC
.	TRBJ2-2	TRBV7-9	.	CASSLDGSTGELFF	TGTGCCAGCAGCTTAGATGGGAGCACCGGGGAGCTGTTTTTT
.	TRBJ2-1	TRBV2	TRBD2	CASLTSGGHNEQFF	TGTGCCAGCCTAACTAGCGGGGGACACAATGAGCAGTTCTTC
once	TRBJ2-5	TRBV19	.	CASSIDLGAGVPETQYF	TGTGCCAGTAGTATAGATCTAGGGGCAGGGGTTCCGGAGACCCAGTACTTC
.	TRBJ2-5	TRBV7-2	.	CASSREDWQETQYF	TGTGCCAGCAGCCGCGAAGACTGGCAAGAGACCCAGTACTTC
.	TRBJ2-5	TRBV29-1	TRBD2	CSVGNSGGETQYF	TGCAGCGTTGGAAATAGCGGGGGAGAGACCCAGTACTTC
few	TRBJ1-5	TRBV28	.	CASSLKIAGYSGQPQHF	TGTGCCAGCAGTTTGAAAATAGCGGGGTATTCGGGACAGCCCCAGCATTTT
.	TRBJ2-3	TRBV2	TRBD2	CASSLTSGGLGNTQYF	TGTGCCAGCAGCCTGACTAGCGGGGGCCTCGGCAATACGCAGTATTTT
.	TRBJ2-5	TRBV24-1	TRBD2	CATSDGGTSLETQYF	TGTGCCACCAGTGATGGAGGGACTAGCCTAGAGACCCAGTACTTC
.	TRBJ1-1	TRBV7-9	.	CASSLGGPGQTEAFF	TGTGCCAGCAGCTTAGGAGGCCCGGGACAAACTGAAGCTTTCTTT
.	TRBJ1-1	TRBV6-1	TRBD1	CASSQGVTEAFF	TGTGCCAGCAGTCAGGGGGTGACTGAAGCTTTCTTT
.	TRBJ1-1	TRBV19	.	CASSGNRATEAFF	TGTGCCAGTAGTGGGAACAGGGCAACTGAAGCTTTCTTT
.	TRBJ1-2	TRBV4-1	.	CASSQEFGDYGYTF	TGCGCCAGCAGCCAAGAATTCGGTGACTATGGCTACACCTTC
.	TRBJ1-3	TRBV30	.	CAWSVRWSGVNTIYF	TGTGCCTGGAGTGTAAGGTGGTCCGGGGTTAACACCATATATTTT
.	TRBJ1-5	TRBV6-6	TRBD1	CASSYSGTAYQPQHF	TGTGCCAGCAGTTACTCGGGGACAGCCTATCAGCCCCAGCATTTT
.	TRBJ1-3	TRBV5-1	.	CASSLAPSTETYF	TGCGCCAGCAGCTTGGCCCCTTCCACAGAAACATATTTT
.	TRBJ2-3	TRBV13	TRBD2	CASSIRLAGGEDTQYF	TGTGCCAGCAGCATCCGACTAGCGGGGGGAGAAGATACGCAGTATTTT
.	TRBJ1-3	TRBV5-4	.	CASSSGGSDRNTIYF	TGTGCCAGCAGCTCCGGGGGGTCCGACAGAAACACCATATATTTT
.	TRBJ2-2	TRBV27	TRBD2	CASSFSSGVYTGELFF	TGTGCCAGCAGTTTCTCTAGCGGGGTATACACCGGGGAGCTGTTTTTT
.	TRBJ2-5	TRBV19	TRBD2	CACSRRGGGPETQYF	TGTGCCTGTAGTAGGAGGGGCGGGGGGCCGGAGACCCAGTACTTC